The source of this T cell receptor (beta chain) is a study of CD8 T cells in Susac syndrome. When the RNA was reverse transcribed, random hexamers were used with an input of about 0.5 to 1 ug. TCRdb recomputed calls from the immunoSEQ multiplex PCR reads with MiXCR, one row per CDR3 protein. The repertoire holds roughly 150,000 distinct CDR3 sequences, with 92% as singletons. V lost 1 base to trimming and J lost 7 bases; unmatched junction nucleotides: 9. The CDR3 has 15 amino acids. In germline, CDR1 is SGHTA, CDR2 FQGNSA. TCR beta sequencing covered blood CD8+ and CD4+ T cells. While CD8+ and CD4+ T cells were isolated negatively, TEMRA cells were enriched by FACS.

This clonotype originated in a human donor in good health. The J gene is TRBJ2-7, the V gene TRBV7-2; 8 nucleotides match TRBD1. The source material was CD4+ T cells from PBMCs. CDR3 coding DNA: TGTGCCAGCAGCTTAGGTTATGGAGGGGACAGGGAGCAGTACTTC. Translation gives CASSLGYGGDREQYF.